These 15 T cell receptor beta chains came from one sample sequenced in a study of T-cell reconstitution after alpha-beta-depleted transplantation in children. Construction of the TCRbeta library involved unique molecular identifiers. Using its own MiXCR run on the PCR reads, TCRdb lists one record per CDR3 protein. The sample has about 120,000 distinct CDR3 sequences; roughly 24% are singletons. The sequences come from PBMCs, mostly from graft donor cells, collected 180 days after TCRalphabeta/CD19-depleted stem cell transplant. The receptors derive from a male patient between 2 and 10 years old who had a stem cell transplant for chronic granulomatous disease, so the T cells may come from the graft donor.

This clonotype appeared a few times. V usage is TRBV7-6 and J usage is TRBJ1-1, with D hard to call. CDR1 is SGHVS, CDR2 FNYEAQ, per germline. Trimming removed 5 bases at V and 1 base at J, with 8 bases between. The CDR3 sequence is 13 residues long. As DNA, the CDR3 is TGTGCCAGCAGCGAAGCTACGAACACTGAAGCTTTCTTT. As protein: CASSEATNTEAFF.

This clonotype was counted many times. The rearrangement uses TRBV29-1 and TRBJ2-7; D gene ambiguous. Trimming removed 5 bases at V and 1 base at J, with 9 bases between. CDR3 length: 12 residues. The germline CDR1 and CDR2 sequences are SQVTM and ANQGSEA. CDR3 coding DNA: TGCAGCGTTTTTGGGTTATCCTACGAGCAGTACTTC. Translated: CSVFGLSYEQYF.

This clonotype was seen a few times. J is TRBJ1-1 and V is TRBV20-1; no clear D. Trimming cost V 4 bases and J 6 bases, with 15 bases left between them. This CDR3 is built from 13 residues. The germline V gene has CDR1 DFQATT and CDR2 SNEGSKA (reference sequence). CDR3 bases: TGCAGTGCTAATATCCAAATACACGCTGAAGCTTTCTTT. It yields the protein CSANIQIHAEAFF.

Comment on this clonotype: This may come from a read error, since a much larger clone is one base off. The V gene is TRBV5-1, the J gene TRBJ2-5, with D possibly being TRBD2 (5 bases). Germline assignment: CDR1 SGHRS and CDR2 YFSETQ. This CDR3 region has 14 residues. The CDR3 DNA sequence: TGCGCCAGCAGCGCGTGGGGAATTGGGGAGACCCATTACTTC. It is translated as CASSAWGIGETHYF.

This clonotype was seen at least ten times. This CDR3 is CSARDTSDYEQYF. Here the CDR3 DNA reads TGCAGTGCTAGAGACACTAGCGACTACGAGCAGTACTTC. The genes are TRBV20-1 and TRBJ2-7; TRBD2 aligns across 7 bases. The CDR3 consists of 13 residues. V dropped 0 bases and J dropped 3; count of bases not matched to a gene: 2. CDR1 DFQATT and CDR2 SNEGSKA come from the germline V gene (reference sequence).

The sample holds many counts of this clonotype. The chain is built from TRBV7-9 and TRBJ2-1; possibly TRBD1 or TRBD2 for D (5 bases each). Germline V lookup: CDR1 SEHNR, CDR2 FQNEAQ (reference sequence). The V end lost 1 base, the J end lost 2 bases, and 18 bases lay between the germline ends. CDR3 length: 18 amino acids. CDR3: CASSLVGDGSRPYNEQFF. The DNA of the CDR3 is TGTGCCAGCAGCTTAGTGGGGGATGGCAGCCGCCCCTACAATGAGCAGTTCTTC.

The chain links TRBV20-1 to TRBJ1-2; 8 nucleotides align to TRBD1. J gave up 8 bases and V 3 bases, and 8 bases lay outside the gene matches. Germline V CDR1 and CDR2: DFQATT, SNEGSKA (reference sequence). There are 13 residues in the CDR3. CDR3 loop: CSARRQGAGGYTF. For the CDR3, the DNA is TGCAGTGCTAGGCGGCAGGGGGCTGGGGGCTACACCTTC.

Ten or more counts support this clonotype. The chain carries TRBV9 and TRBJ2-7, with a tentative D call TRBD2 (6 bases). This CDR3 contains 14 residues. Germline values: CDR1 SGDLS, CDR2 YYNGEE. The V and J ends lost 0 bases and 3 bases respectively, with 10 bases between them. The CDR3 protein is CASSVGLASYEQYF. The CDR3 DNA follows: TGTGCCAGCAGCGTAGGGCTAGCGAGCTACGAGCAGTACTTC.

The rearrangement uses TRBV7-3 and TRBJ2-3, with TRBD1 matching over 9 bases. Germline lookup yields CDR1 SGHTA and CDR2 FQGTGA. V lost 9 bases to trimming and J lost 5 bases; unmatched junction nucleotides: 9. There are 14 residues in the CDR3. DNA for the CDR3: TGTGCCAGTGCAGCCGGGACAGGGCAAGATACGCAGTATTTT. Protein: CASAAGTGQDTQYF.

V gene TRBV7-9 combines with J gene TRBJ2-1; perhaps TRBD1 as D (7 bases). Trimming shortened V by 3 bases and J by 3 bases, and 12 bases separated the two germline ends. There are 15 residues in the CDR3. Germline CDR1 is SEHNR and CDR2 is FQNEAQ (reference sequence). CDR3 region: CASSLRDSFYNEQFF. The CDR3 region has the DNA TGTGCCAGCAGCTTGCGGGACAGCTTCTACAATGAGCAGTTCTTC.

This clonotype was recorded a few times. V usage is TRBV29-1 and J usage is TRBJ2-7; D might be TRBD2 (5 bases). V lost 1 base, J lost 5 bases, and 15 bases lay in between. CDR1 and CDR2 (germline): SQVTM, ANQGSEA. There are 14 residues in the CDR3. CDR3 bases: TGCAGCGTTGAAGTGTCGGGGTTCAAAGACGAGCAGTACTTC. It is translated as CSVEVSGFKDEQYF.

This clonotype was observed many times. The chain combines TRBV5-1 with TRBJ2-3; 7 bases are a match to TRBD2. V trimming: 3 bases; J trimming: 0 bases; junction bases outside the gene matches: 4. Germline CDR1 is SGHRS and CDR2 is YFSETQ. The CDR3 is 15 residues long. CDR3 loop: CASSSGLTSTDTQYF. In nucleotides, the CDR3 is TGCGCCAGCAGCTCGGGACTAACTAGCACAGATACGCAGTATTTT.

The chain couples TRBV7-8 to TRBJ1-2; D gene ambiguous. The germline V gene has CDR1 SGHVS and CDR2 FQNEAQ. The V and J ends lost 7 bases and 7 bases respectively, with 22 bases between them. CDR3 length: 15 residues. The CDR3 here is CASTPNGLPGGGYTF. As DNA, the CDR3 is TGTGCCAGCACCCCAAACGGGCTCCCTGGCGGTGGCTACACCTTC.

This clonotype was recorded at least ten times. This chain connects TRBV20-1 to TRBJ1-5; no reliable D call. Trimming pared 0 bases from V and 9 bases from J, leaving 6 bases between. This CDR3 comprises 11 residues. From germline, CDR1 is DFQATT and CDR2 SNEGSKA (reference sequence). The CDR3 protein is CSARDSGPQHF. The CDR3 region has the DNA TGCAGTGCTAGAGATTCGGGGCCCCAGCATTTT.

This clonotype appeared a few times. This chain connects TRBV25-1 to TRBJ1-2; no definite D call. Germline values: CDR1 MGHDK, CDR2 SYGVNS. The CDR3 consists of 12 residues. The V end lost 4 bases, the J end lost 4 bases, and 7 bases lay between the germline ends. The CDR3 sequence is CASSGGGYGYTF. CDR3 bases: TGTGCCAGCAGTGGAGGAGGCTATGGCTACACCTTC.